Presented here are 8 T cell receptor beta chains from one specimen sequenced in a study of patients and donors after allogeneic stem cell transplantation. A single record per CDR3 protein comes from TCRdb applying MiXCR to the RT-PCR reads. The sample lists some 200,000 distinct CDR3 sequences, 41% occurring once. The sequenced sample was blood, either unsorted or a sorted T cell fraction (not recorded which). Receptor source: a human donor who was either an allogeneic HSCT recipient or a stem cell or donor lymphocyte infusion donor (not recorded which). It is not recorded whose cells these are; they may come from a transplant donor.

The chain links TRBV6-5 to TRBJ1-1, with a possible D match to TRBD1 (5 bases). This CDR3 is 14 amino acids long. The germline gives CDR1 MNHEY, CDR2 SVGAGI. Trimming shortened V by 4 bases and J by 6 bases, and 15 bases separated the two germline ends. In nucleotides, the CDR3 is TGTGCCAGCAGTTTTCAGGGTTTGGATGCTGAAGCTTTCTTT. Residues: CASSFQGLDAEAFF.

This clonotype appeared a few times. The V call is TRBV20-1, the J call TRBJ1-5; a weak D match, TRBD1 (6 bases). The CDR3 has 12 amino acids. The germline V and J ends were trimmed by 5 bases and 7 bases, with 12 bases remaining between them. Per germline, CDR1 DFQATT and CDR2 SNEGSKA (reference sequence). The DNA of the CDR3 is TGCAGTGCTCGAAGGGGGGCCCAGCCCCAGCATTTT. Amino acids: CSARRGAQPQHF.

The chain has TRBV9 and TRBJ2-7, with TRBD1 matching over 9 bases. This CDR3 is 16 amino acids long. Germline V gives CDR1 SGDLS, CDR2 YYNGEE. The J segment lost 2 bases and the V segment lost 3 bases, leaving 9 bases of the junction unmatched. CDR3 residues: CASSEEPGTGPYEQYF. The DNA for the CDR3 is TGTGCCAGCAGCGAGGAACCCGGGACAGGGCCCTACGAGCAGTACTTC.

The chain is built from TRBV7-9 and TRBJ2-1, with D possibly TRBD2 on 6 matching bases. Germline CDR1 and CDR2: SEHNR and FQNEAQ (reference sequence). The CDR3 is 15 amino acids. Trimming cost V 0 bases and J 4 bases, with 10 bases left between them. CDR3 in amino acids: CASSLAIAGYNEQFF. In nucleotides, the CDR3 is TGTGCCAGCAGCTTAGCGATTGCGGGGTACAATGAGCAGTTCTTC. The complete variable domain, with remaining parts taken from reference TRBV7-9 and TRBJ2-1, reads DTGVSQNPRHKITKRGQNVTFRCDPISEHNRLYWYRQTLGQGPEFLTYFQNEAQLEKSRLLSDRFSAERPKGSFSTLEIQRTEQGDSAMYLCASSLAIAGYNEQFFGPGTRLTVL.

The chain's CDR3 is CASTPGWGSSTDTQYF. CDR3 nucleotides: TGTGCCAGCACCCCGGGGTGGGGCTCTAGCACAGATACGCAGTATTTT. The rearrangement uses TRBV7-2 and TRBJ2-3; D possibly matches TRBD1 or TRBD2 (5 bases each). Germline assignment: CDR1 SGHTA and CDR2 FQGNSA. This CDR3 comprises 16 residues. Trimming removed 7 bases from V and 0 bases from J, with 17 bases in between.

The V gene is TRBV12-3 or TRBV12-4, the J gene TRBJ2-1, with D perhaps matching TRBD2 (6 bases). CDR3 length: 15 residues. V dropped 4 bases and J dropped 6 bases, with 16 bases sitting between them. CDR3 nucleotide sequence: TGTGCCAGCAGTTCTCTGGCGGGAAGGGGCAATGAGCAGTTCTTC. Its protein product is CASSSLAGRGNEQFF.

The rearrangement links TRBV20-1 to TRBJ2-7; D may be TRBD2 (5 bases). Germline CDR1 and CDR2: DFQATT and SNEGSKA (reference sequence). This CDR3 contains 12 residues. The CDR3 DNA follows: TGCAGCGGGAACAAGGGCCTCGACGAGCAGTACTTC. Translating gives CSGNKGLDEQYF.

The rearrangement uses TRBV12-3 or TRBV12-4 and TRBJ1-1; 8 bases are shared with TRBD1. The CDR3 covers 15 residues. J gave up 4 bases and V 3 bases, and 7 bases lay outside the gene matches. The CDR3 loop is CASSLGRGLGTEAFF. For the CDR3, the DNA is TGTGCCAGCAGTTTGGGCAGGGGGCTCGGCACTGAAGCTTTCTTT.